The clone carrying this T cell receptor (beta chain) has a count of ten or more. Its target is not known. By flow cytometry, patients selected for sequencing had shown an expansion of CD8+CD57+ cells. Therapy had not been given to patients before blood sampling. V lost 0 bases, J lost 5 bases, and 8 bases lay in between. This CDR3 spans 15 amino acids. Germline V gene sequence: CDR1 ENHRY, CDR2 SYGVKD. The data derive from a study of CD8+CD57+ T cells in acquired aplastic anemia. Study-level findings and limits: Sharing between patients and controls was observed for roughly 29 CD8+ CDR3 sequences.

Genomic DNA was employed as the template in profiling TCR beta VDJ and CDR3. TCRdb re-analysed the reads in MiXCR, keeping a single row per CDR3 protein. Of about 470,000 distinct CDR3 sequences listed, around 30% were seen once; the top ten hold less than 1%. This TCR derives from a human donor with aplastic anemia. V is TRBV10-3 and J is TRBJ1-6; maybe TRBD1 (5 bases). Specimen: sorted CD4+, CD8+, or CD8+CD57+ T cells (not recorded which) from PBMCs. The CDR3 loop is CAISESWDHNSPLHF. The CDR3 DNA follows: TGTGCCATCAGTGAGTCTTGGGACCATAATTCACCCCTCCACTTT.